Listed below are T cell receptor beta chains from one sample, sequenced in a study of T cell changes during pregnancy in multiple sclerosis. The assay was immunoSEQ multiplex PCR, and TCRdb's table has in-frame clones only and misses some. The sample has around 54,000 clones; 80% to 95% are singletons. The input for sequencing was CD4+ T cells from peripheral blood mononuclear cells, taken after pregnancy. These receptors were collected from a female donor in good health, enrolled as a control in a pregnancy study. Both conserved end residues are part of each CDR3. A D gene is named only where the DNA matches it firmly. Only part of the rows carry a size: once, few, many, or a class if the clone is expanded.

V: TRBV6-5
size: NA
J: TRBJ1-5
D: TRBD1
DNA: TGTGCCAGCAGTCCCGACAGGGCACGCAATCAGCCCCAGCATTTT
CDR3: CASSPDRARNQPQHF

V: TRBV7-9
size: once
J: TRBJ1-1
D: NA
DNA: TGTGCCAGCAGCCCCCCCTCGGGGGACGGGAACACTGAAGCTTTCTTT
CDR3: CASSPPSGDGNTEAFF

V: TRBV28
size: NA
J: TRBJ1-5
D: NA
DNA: TGTGCCAGCAGTTGGGCGGGCCAACCTAATCAGCCCCAGCATTTT
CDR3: CASSWAGQPNQPQHF

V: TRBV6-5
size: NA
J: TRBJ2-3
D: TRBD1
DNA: TGTGCCAGCAGTTGGACAGGGGGCACAGATACGCAGTATTTT
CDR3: CASSWTGGTDTQYF

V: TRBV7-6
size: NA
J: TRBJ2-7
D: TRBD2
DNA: TGTGCCAGCAGTCGAATAGCGGGCTCCGGCGCCTACGAGCAGTACTTC
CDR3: CASSRIAGSGAYEQYF

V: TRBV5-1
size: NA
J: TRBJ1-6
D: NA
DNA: TGCGCCAGCAGCTTGGGGGCAGGGAGGGTAAATTCACCCCTCCACTTT
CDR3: CASSLGAGRVNSPLHF

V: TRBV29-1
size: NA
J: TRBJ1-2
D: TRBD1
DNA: TGCAGCGTTGAAGACAGGGGGAAAAGAGATGGCTACACCTTC
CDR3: CSVEDRGKRDGYTF

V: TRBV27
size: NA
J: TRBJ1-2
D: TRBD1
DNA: TGTGCCAGCAGAGAAACCGGGACAGCTAACTATGGCTACACCTTC
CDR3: CASRETGTANYGYTF

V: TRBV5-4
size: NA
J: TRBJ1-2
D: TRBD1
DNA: TGTGCCAGCAGCGCCACAGGGGGCTATGGCTACACCTTC
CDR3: CASSATGGYGYTF

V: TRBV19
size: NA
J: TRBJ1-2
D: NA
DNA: TGTGCCACCCTCTCGGCGGGGCCCTATGGCTACACCTTC
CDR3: CATLSAGPYGYTF

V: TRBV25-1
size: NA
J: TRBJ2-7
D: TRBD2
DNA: TGTGCCAGCAAGCGGGGGGCAGCCGACGAGCAGTACTTC
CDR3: CASKRGAADEQYF

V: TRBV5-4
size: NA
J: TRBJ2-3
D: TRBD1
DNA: TGTGCCAGCAGCTTGAAGGGACAGGGGGCGGGAGATACGCAGTATTTT
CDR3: CASSLKGQGAGDTQYF

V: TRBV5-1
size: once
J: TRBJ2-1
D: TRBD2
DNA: TGCGCCAGCAGCTTGCGCATCGGGGGGGCACACAATGAGCAGTTCTTC
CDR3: CASSLRIGGAHNEQFF

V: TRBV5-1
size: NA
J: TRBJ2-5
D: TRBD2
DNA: TGCGCCAGCAGCTTAATTAGCGGGAGGGAAGAGACCCAGTACTTC
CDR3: CASSLISGREETQYF

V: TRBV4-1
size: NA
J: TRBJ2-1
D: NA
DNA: TGCGCCAGCAGCCAAGCCCCAGCGCCCTATTTATATGAGCAGTTCTTC
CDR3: CASSQAPAPYLYEQFF

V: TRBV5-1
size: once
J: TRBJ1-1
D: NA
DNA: TGCGCCAGCGCGACGGGGGGCGCGAACACTGAAGCTTTCTTT
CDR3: CASATGGANTEAFF

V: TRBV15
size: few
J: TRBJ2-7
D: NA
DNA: TGTGCCACCAGCAGAGCGGGATTGAACTACGAGCAGTACTTC
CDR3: CATSRAGLNYEQYF

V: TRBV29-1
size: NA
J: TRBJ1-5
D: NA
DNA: TGCAGCGTTATTCTAGCACAGGGCCTGTCGGGGGGGCCCCAGCATTTT
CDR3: CSVILAQGLSGGPQHF

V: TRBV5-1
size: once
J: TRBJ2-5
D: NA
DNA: TGCGCCAGCAGCTTCGGGACTCTTGAGACCCAGTACTTC
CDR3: CASSFGTLETQYF

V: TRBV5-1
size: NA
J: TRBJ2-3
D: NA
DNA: TGCGCCAGCAGCTTGGGACGGGGTTCTAGCACAGATACGCAGTATTTT
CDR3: CASSLGRGSSTDTQYF

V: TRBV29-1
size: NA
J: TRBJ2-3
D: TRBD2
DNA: TGCAGCGCCACGGGGGGGCGGGGGAGGGCAGATACGCAGTATTTT
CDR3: CSATGGRGRADTQYF

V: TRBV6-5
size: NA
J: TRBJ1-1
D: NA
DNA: TGTGCCAGCAGGTCCCCCCAACAGGGTGGAACTGAAGCTTTCTTT
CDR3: CASRSPQQGGTEAFF

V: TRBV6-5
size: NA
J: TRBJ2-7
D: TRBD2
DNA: TGTGCCAGCAGTTACACTAGCGGATACTACGAGCAGTACTTC
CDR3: CASSYTSGYYEQYF

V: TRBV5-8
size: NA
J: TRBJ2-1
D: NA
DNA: TGTGCCAGCAGGCCGGGACTCCCCTCCTACAATGAGCAGTTCTTC
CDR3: CASRPGLPSYNEQFF

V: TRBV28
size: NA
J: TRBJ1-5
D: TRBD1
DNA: TGTGCCAGCCGCGGACAGGGTATCGGGCCCCAGCATTTT
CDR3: CASRGQGIGPQHF

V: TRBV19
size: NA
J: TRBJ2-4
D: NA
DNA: TGTGCCAGTAGTATAGACCCCCAGCGGGTGGGAAACATTCAGTACTTC
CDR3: CASSIDPQRVGNIQYF

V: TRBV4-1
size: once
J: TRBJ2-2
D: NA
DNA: TGCGCCAGCAGCCAAGGGCCTGGGGCCCCCGGGGAGCTGTTTTTT
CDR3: CASSQGPGAPGELFF

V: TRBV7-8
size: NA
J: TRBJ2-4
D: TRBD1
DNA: TGTGCCAGCAGCTTACAGGGGGCAGCCAAAAACATTCAGTACTTC
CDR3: CASSLQGAAKNIQYF

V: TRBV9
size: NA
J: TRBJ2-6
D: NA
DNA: TGTGCCAGCAGCCCCACAGGCTCTGGGGCCAACGTCCTGACTTTC
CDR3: CASSPTGSGANVLTF

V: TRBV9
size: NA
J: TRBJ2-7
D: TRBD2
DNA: TGTGCCAGCAGCTCCCAGGGGCTAGCGGGAGGAACTAGCTCCTACGAGCAGTACTTC
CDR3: CASSSQGLAGGTSSYEQYF

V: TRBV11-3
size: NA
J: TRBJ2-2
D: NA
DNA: TGTGCCAGCAGCTTAGATTCGACCGGGGAGCTGTTTTTT
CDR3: CASSLDSTGELFF